The rows below give T cell receptor beta chains drawn from one sample of a study of blood T cell repertoires in COVID-19. Generated by immunoSEQ multiplex PCR, the TCRdb table keeps only in-frame clones and is missing some. Here the sample spans approximately 260,000 clones, 84% being singletons. Sequences were obtained from PBMCs or T cells enriched from blood (not recorded which). These receptors came from a man aged 25 to 40 with acute COVID-19. Each CDR3 is given with its conserved first and last residue. D genes are given only for firm matches. Only part of the rows carry a size: once, few, many, or a class if the clone is expanded.

>TRBJ1-4|TRBV3-1/TRBV3-2|NA|NA
CASSQDLGQPATNEKLFF
TGTGCCAGCAGCCAAGATCTAGGACAGCCCGCAACTAATGAAAAACTGTTTTTT
>TRBJ1-5|TRBV6-5|few|TRBD1
CASSRQGRRNQPQHF
TGTGCCAGCAGTCGACAGGGGAGGCGCAATCAGCCCCAGCATTTT
>TRBJ2-5|TRBV11-2|NA|NA
CASRGGSETQYF
TGTGCCAGCAGGGGGGGAAGTGAGACCCAGTACTTC
>TRBJ2-3|TRBV5-5|NA|TRBD2
CASSFAAGGSTDTQYF
TGTGCCAGCAGCTTCGCCGCGGGGGGGAGCACAGATACGCAGTATTTT
>TRBJ1-3|TRBV6-5|NA|TRBD1
CASSWDRGLNTIYF
TGTGCCAGCAGTTGGGACAGAGGATTAAACACCATATATTTT
>TRBJ2-1|TRBV11-2|NA|NA
CASSSKWAGRSNEQFF
TGTGCCAGCAGCTCGAAATGGGCTGGGAGATCCAATGAGCAGTTCTTC
>TRBJ1-4|TRBV3-1/TRBV3-2|NA|NA
CASSPTGTTSNEKLFF
TGTGCCAGCAGCCCGACGGGTACAACTTCTAATGAAAAACTGTTTTTT
>TRBJ2-5|TRBV5-1|NA|TRBD1
CASRRTGIQETQYF
TGCGCCAGCCGACGGACAGGGATCCAAGAGACCCAGTACTTC
>TRBJ2-1|TRBV19|NA|NA
CASSIGWSGSGSYNEQFF
TGTGCCAGTAGTATAGGGTGGAGCGGCTCAGGCTCCTACAATGAGCAGTTCTTC
>TRBJ1-2|TRBV6-5|NA|NA
CASSNPTSYGYTF
TGTGCCAGCAGTAACCCGACTAGCTATGGCTACACCTTC
>TRBJ2-3|TRBV5-1|NA|TRBD2
CASTLDGLAGFTDTQYF
TGTGCCAGCACCTTGGACGGACTAGCGGGTTTCACAGATACGCAGTATTTT
>TRBJ1-5|TRBV28|NA|NA
CASSFFSLAGSNQPQHF
TGTGCCAGCAGTTTTTTCTCTCTCGCAGGCAGCAATCAGCCCCAGCATTTT
>TRBJ1-1|TRBV5-1|NA|NA
CASSLVPGSTEAFF
TGTGCCAGCAGCCTCGTGCCGGGTAGCACTGAAGCTTTCTTT
>TRBJ1-4|TRBV7-9|NA|NA
CASSPPYGRGEKLFF
TGTGCCAGCAGCCCACCCTACGGGAGAGGCGAAAAACTGTTTTTT
>TRBJ1-1|TRBV4-1|NA|NA
CASRQTPTPMNTEAFF
TGCGCCAGCAGACAAACCCCGACACCAATGAACACTGAAGCTTTCTTT
>TRBJ2-2|TRBV27|NA|TRBD2
CASSFSGSLLGELFF
TGTGCCAGCAGTTTTAGCGGGAGTCTGCTCGGGGAGCTGTTTTTT
>TRBJ1-2|TRBV28|NA|NA
CASSFSQPGDYGYTF
TGTGCCAGCAGTTTCTCCCAGCCCGGGGACTATGGCTACACCTTC
>TRBJ2-2|TRBV6-6|once|TRBD1
CASSSPGTANTGELFF
TGTGCCAGCAGTTCTCCCGGGACAGCAAACACCGGGGAGCTGTTTTTT